What follows are 2 T cell receptor beta chains derived from one specimen sequenced in a study of shared clonotypes between healthy human individuals. Method: immunoSEQ multiplex PCR; TCRdb's copy keeps in-frame clones and lacks some. The data hold over 2 million clones, with 85% to 95% observed a single time. The specimen was naive CD4+ T cells from PBMCs. Subset noted: CD45RA+ positively selected. These receptors all stem from a man in his late teens or twenties in good health. Some clones in this sample may be carry-over from other donors' samples.

The chain couples TRBV9 to TRBJ1-5; 8 nucleotides line up with TRBD1. V was pared by 3 bases and J by 5 bases, with 7 bases of the junction left unmatched. Germline CDR1 is SGDLS and CDR2 is YYNGEE. The CDR3 extends over 15 amino acids. CDR3 amino acids: CASSAGTGEYQPQHF. DNA of the CDR3: TGTGCCAGCAGCGCGGGGACAGGTGAGTATCAGCCCCAGCATTTT.

The V gene is TRBV5-1, the J gene TRBJ1-3; no definite D call. Between the trimmed V and J ends, which lost 1 base and 4 bases, there was a span of 9 bases. In germline, CDR1 is SGHRS, CDR2 YFSETQ. This CDR3 has 14 residues. Here the CDR3 reads CASSLFDAGNTIYF. The CDR3 DNA follows: TGCGCCAGCAGCTTGTTCGATGCCGGAAACACCATATATTTT.